Each of the 8 T cell receptor beta chains below was sequenced from the same sample in a study of human T cells and chemical hapten exposure (dated by TCRdb to the early 2020s). Library generation was performed with RACE. TCRdb shows the sequencer as NextSeq 500. TCRdb reran the public reads through fastp at Q25 and MiXCR, keeping productive beta chains. Each entry is one CDR3 protein sequence, shown with its most common DNA and genes. A total of roughly 81,000 distinct CDR3 sequences appear in this sample, about 9% of them only once. The ten top clones hold just over 2.5% of the sample. The meaning of the sample's time point label: pre-sensitization, week 0. What the treatment or condition label conveys for this sample: therapeutic diphenylcyclopropenone sensitization with weekly scalp DPC. Sequencing was performed on whole blood, taken in connection with sensitization to the hapten diphenylcyclopropenone (DPC). The source of these receptors is a man in his forties or fifties with alopecia areata. Some clones in this sample may be carry-over from other donors' samples.

This clonotype was seen a handful of times. The chain links TRBV18 to TRBJ1-5; D ambiguous. There are 16 residues in the CDR3. V was pared by 6 bases and J by 0 bases, with 15 bases between. Per the germline V gene, CDR1 is KGHSH and CDR2 is LQKENI. Written as DNA, the CDR3 is TGTGCCAGCTCCCTCGGACGGCAGGATAGCAATCAGCCCCAGCATTTT. Protein: CASSLGRQDSNQPQHF.

The J gene is TRBJ2-2, the V gene TRBV5-4; TRBD2 might be the D (5 bases). With 7 bases removed from V and 1 base from J, the gap between germline ends came to 17 bases. Germline lookup yields CDR1 SGHNT and CDR2 YYREEE (reference sequence). The CDR3 extends over 16 amino acids. CDR3 sequence reads: CASSFDERRNTGELFF. The CDR3 region has the DNA TGTGCCAGCTCCTTTGACGAGCGGAGGAACACCGGGGAGCTGTTTTTT.

This clonotype was recorded a few times. The chain is built from TRBV11-1 and TRBJ2-1, with D perhaps assigned TRBD1 or TRBD2 (7 bases each). Looked up from germline, CDR1 is SGHAT and CDR2 is FQDESV (reference sequence). With 1 base removed from V and 15 bases from J, the gap between germline ends came to 16 bases. This CDR3 contains 13 residues. The CDR3 region is CASSLDQGGHAFF. The DNA of the CDR3 is TGTGCCAGCAGCTTAGATCAGGGGGGGCACGCGTTCTTC.

This clonotype was found many times. J is TRBJ1-5 and V is TRBV29-1; 10 nucleotides match TRBD1. V was pared by 6 bases and J by 3 bases, with 2 bases of the junction left unmatched. The CDR3 runs 13 residues. Germline V lookup: CDR1 SQVTM, CDR2 ANQGSEA. The CDR3 DNA is TGCAGCGTGGGGACAGGGGACAATCAGCCCCAGCATTTT. The encoded protein is CSVGTGDNQPQHF.

This clonotype has only a few counts. V and J are TRBV30 and TRBJ2-3, with a tentative D call TRBD1 (6 bases). Trimming removed 3 bases at V and 2 bases at J, with 12 bases between. CDR1 is GTSNPN and CDR2 is SVGIG in the germline V gene (reference sequence). The CDR3 consists of 14 residues. CDR3 sequence reads: CAWRYRATTDTQYF. The CDR3, as DNA: TGTGCCTGGAGGTACAGGGCCACCACAGATACGCAGTATTTT.

This chain uses TRBV3-1 with TRBJ2-7; tentatively, D is TRBD2 (6 bases). Germline values: CDR1 LGHDT, CDR2 YNNKEL (reference sequence). This CDR3 has 15 amino acids. V lost 0 bases, J lost 5 bases, and 14 bases lay in between. This CDR3 is CASSQEYPEGNEQYF. The CDR3 region has the DNA TGTGCCAGCAGCCAAGAGTACCCGGAGGGGAACGAGCAGTACTTC.

This clonotype was detected a few times. The rearrangement links TRBV7-8 to TRBJ2-5; possible D gene TRBD1, 5 bases. The CDR3 totals 15 residues. From germline, CDR1 is SGHVS and CDR2 FQNEAQ. V lost 0 bases, J lost 5 bases, and 13 bases lay in between. The DNA of the CDR3 is TGTGCCAGCAGCTTAGCGCTTGCAGGGTTGGAGACCCAGTACTTC. Translated: CASSLALAGLETQYF.

This clonotype was picked up a small number of times. The rearrangement joins TRBV25-1 to TRBJ2-5; TRBD2 might be the D (6 bases). The CDR3 is made up of 18 amino acids. Trimming left V 1 base short and J 4 bases short, with 22 bases between. CDR1 and CDR2 (germline): MGHDK, SYGVNS. The chain's CDR3 is CASSESSGWPGVRETQYF. DNA for the CDR3: TGTGCCAGCAGTGAATCCTCAGGTTGGCCGGGGGTCAGAGAGACCCAGTACTTC. The full variable domain, its missing parts supplied by reference TRBV25-1 and TRBJ2-5, is EADIYQTPRYLVIGTGKKITLECSQTMGHDKMYWYQQDPGMELHLIHYSYGVNSTEKGDLSSESTVSRIRTEHFPLTLESARPSHTSQYLCASSESSGWPGVRETQYFGPGTRLLVL.